This T cell receptor (beta chain) is from a study of Graves' ophthalmopathy and Graves' hyperthyroidism. The authors amplified TCR beta CDR3 regions from RNA transcripts. Amplification began with first-round RT-PCR using HTBI primers, then second-round multiplex PCR was performed. Via MiXCR, TCRdb re-called the multiplex PCR reads, giving one row per CDR3 protein. This table holds around 170,000 distinct CDR3 sequences, more than 30% found once. The CDR3 has 14 residues. With 6 bases removed from V and 0 bases from J, the gap between germline ends came to 11 bases. The sample consisted of peripheral blood. The receptor was derived from a woman aged 40 to 50 with Graves' ophthalmopathy. The rearrangement uses TRBV12-3 or TRBV12-4 and TRBJ1-1, with D unclear. CDR3 amino acids: CASRPWTVNTEAFF. CDR3 coding DNA: TGTGCCAGCAGACCATGGACCGTGAACACTGAAGCTTTCTTT.